This T cell receptor (beta chain) comes out of a study of cytomegalovirus exposure and HLA in healthy donors. General study results and limits: Many donors carried some public TCRs, although rarity characterized most TCR sequences. Previous analysis showed most TCR beta V segments were productive about 87% or about 30% of the time. Using a false discovery rate of 0.05, a later analysis showed that approximately 17,000 TCR beta sequences were associated with HLA alleles.

The PCR contained 60 Vbeta and 13 Jbeta primers. TCRdb keeps only in-frame clones here, not all; method: immunoSEQ multiplex PCR. The data show some 140,000 clones, 70% to 75% seen once. A word on this clone: Its antigen is still unknown.

The TCR comes from a woman in her thirties or forties in good health and CMV-seronegative. Sequenced sample: PBMCs.

This chain's CDR3 is CASSLQGANTQYF. CDR3 sequence (DNA): TGTGCCAGCAGCTTGCAGGGGGCGAATACGCAGTATTTT. The J gene is TRBJ2-3, the V gene TRBV5-4; TRBD1 agrees at 8 bases. Germline V gives CDR1 SGHNT, CDR2 YYREEE (reference sequence). Trimming at V came to 1 base and at J to 7 bases, leaving 2 bases not matched to a gene. The CDR3 covers 13 residues.